This TCR beta chain emerged from a study of regulatory and conventional T cells in RAG deficiency (dated by TCRdb to the late 2010s). Looking at the study overall: Hypomorphic RAG mutations in combined immunodeficiency or atypical SCID are frequently associated with autoimmunity. High-throughput TCR beta sequencing was used to compare the diversity and composition of the Treg, conventional CD4+ and CD8+ T cell repertoires of RAG-deficient patients with those of healthy controls. What the authors observed across the whole study: Compared with control T-cell subpopulations, the RAG-deficient patients had markedly lower Shannon entropy and higher Simpson indices. In Omenn syndrome patients, sorted CD25-high CD127-low cells may represent peripherally activated cells rather than bona fide Treg cells. Shorter CDR3 lengths were found in all patient T-cell subsets, and >75% Treg-Tconv repertoire overlap at nucleotide and amino acid level was observed in Omenn syndrome patients. Unique TCR beta sequences from Treg cells were roughly 99-fold fewer in Omenn syndrome and CID/AS patients than controls, versus approximately 10-fold for other subsets. For some subjects, some T-cell subset analyses were not performed.

The library was generated by the immunoSEQ multiplex PCR assay. Genomic DNA from the sorted T-cell subsets was used to amplify rearranged TCR beta chain products, which were then sequenced. The study's processing was this. Shannon entropy and Simpson indices were used to measure the diversity of productive TCR beta rearrangements in each repertoire. Clonal expansion was assessed using the summed frequency of the 100 most abundant productive TCR beta clonotypes among total reads. A self-reactivity index based on amino acid usage at CDR3beta positions 6 and 7 was applied to the TRB repertoires. Two-way ANOVA was used for repertoire analyses, and Student t or Mann-Whitney tests were used for flow cytometric analyses. TCRdb re-hosts the immuneACCESS table, in-frame sequences only. Its copies lack some clones; in the studies checked, an unresolved V gene accounts for under half of them, and the cause for the rest is not known. D and trimming come from the DNA, and the V and J calls and clone size come from that table. The sample has approximately 10,000 clones on record, around 94% of them singletons. The ten largest clones take up 1.4% of the sample.

Concerning this clone itself: Its binding antigen is unknown. Per-base quality was not reported, and no clone a single base away is much larger than it.

Before genomic DNA extraction, conventional CD4+ T cells were purified from blood as CD25-low CD127-high cells. The study included eight patients with RAG deficiency: one had SCID, two had Omenn syndrome and five had combined immunodeficiency or atypical SCID. Specimen: CD4+ effector T cells sorted from blood. The receptor was derived from a human donor with RAG deficiency presenting as severe combined immunodeficiency.

The CDR3 region has the sequence CASGTGVYEQYF. The DNA reads TGTGCCAGTGGAACAGGGGTTTACGAGCAGTACTTC. The V and J segments used are TRBV6-5 and TRBJ2-7; 7 central bases correspond to TRBD1. Via the germline V gene, CDR1 is MNHEY and CDR2 SVGAGI. Trimming accounts for 9 bases at V and 4 bases at J, while the number of junction bases matched to no gene is 6. The CDR3 spans 12 residues, from the cysteine through the phenylalanine. Kept here is only the CDR3 DNA, which spans 36 bases and is read in frame from base 1.